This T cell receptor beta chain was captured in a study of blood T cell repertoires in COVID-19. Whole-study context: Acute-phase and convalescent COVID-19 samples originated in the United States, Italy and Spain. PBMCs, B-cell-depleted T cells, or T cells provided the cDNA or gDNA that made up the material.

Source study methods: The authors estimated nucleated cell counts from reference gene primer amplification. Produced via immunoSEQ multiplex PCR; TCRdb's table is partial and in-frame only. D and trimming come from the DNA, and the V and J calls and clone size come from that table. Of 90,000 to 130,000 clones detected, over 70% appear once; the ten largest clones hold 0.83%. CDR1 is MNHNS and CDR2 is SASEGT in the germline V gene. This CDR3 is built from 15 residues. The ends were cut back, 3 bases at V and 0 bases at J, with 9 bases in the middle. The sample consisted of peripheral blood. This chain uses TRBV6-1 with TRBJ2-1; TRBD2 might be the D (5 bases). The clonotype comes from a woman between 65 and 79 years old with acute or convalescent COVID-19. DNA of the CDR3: TGTGCCAGCAGTGAGAGGAGGAGCTCCTACAATGAGCAGTTCTTC. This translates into CASSERRSSYNEQFF.